This is a list of T cell receptor beta chains from one sample in a study of lymphopenia after photon versus proton radiotherapy. Here immunoSEQ multiplex PCR was the method, and the copy in TCRdb shows in-frame clones only, minus some. The sample contains 26,000 or so clones, 81% of which appear only once. The input for sequencing was peripheral blood, taken from a patient treated with photon-based radiotherapy. These receptors were obtained from a man aged 50-59 years with gastric cancer. CDR3s include the opening cysteine and the closing phenylalanine or tryptophan. Fields, in order: clone size, V gene, D gene, J gene, CDR3 protein, CDR3 DNA. A D gene is named only where the DNA matches it firmly. Clone sizes are given selectively: once, few, many, or a class where the clone is expanded.

few	TRBV15	TRBD1	TRBJ2-5	CATSREGTAQETQYF	TGTGCCACCAGCAGAGAAGGGACAGCCCAAGAGACCCAGTACTTC
NA	TRBV2	NA	TRBJ2-5	CASSDRSFGVGETQYF	TGTGCCAGCAGTGATCGAAGTTTCGGGGTGGGGGAGACCCAGTACTTC
NA	TRBV19	NA	TRBJ2-3	CASSIADRSTDTQYF	TGTGCCAGTAGTATAGCTGACAGGAGCACAGATACGCAGTATTTT
NA	TRBV5-1	NA	TRBJ1-3	CASSFGRQAGNTIYF	TGCGCCAGCAGCTTCGGACGACAGGCCGGAAACACCATATATTTT
NA	TRBV11-3	TRBD1	TRBJ2-1	CASSLTGVTSEQFF	TGTGCCAGCAGCTTAACAGGGGTAACGAGTGAGCAGTTCTTC
NA	TRBV18	NA	TRBJ1-3	CASSPLAQGGNTIYF	TGTGCCAGCTCACCACTGGCCCAGGGAGGAAACACCATATATTTT
medium-sized	TRBV5-1	NA	TRBJ1-1	CASSLALRTEAFF	TGCGCCAGCAGCTTGGCCCTTAGGACTGAAGCTTTCTTT
NA	TRBV28	NA	TRBJ1-1	CASSTQREAFF	TGTGCCAGCAGTACTCAACGGGAAGCTTTCTTT
few	TRBV27	NA	TRBJ1-1	CASSLSTMNTEAFF	TGTGCCAGCAGTTTATCCACGATGAACACTGAAGCTTTCTTT
NA	TRBV19	NA	TRBJ2-1	CASSIGGRLRYNEQFF	TGTGCCAGTAGTATAGGTGGCAGACTACGATACAATGAGCAGTTCTTC